The clone carrying this T cell receptor (beta chain) was recorded a few times. Per the original data handling: Using reference gene primer amplification, nucleated cell counts were estimated. Some clones are missing from TCRdb's copy, which holds only in-frame ones; the method was immunoSEQ multiplex PCR. The DNA gave D and trimming, while V, J and clone size come from that table. Of some 150,000 clones listed, 80% to 90% were seen once; the top ten hold more than 7.5%. The data were taken from a study of blood T cell repertoires in COVID-19. On the study more broadly: Samples came from the United States, Italy and Spain, spanning acute and convalescent COVID-19. The analysed material was cDNA or gDNA that came from T cells, B-cell-depleted T cells, or PBMCs.

Seattle patient enrollment occurred during active infection, with longitudinal follow-up thereafter. The germline CDR1 and CDR2 sequences are MNHNY and SVGAGI (reference sequence). Unmatched junction bases numbered 4, after V lost 2 bases and J lost 2 bases. The CDR3 sequence is 15 residues long. This clonotype was obtained from a woman aged 60-70 years with COVID-19, enrolled during active disease. The material sequenced was peripheral blood. This chain joins TRBV6-6 and TRBJ1-1, with 8 bases identical to TRBD1. CDR3 sequence: CASSYPGGYNTEAFF. CDR3 DNA: TGTGCCAGCAGTTACCCAGGGGGCTACAACACTGAAGCTTTCTTT.